The 23 T cell receptor beta chains below were found in one sample sequenced in a study of blood T cell repertoires in COVID-19. Only in-frame clones appear in the TCRdb table, and some are missing; sequencing was by immunoSEQ multiplex PCR. The data show 200,000 to 250,000 clones, 80% to 90% seen once. The sequenced sample consisted of peripheral blood. The origin of the receptors is a woman of 80 years or more with acute or convalescent COVID-19.

The rearrangement joins TRBV6-1 to TRBJ2-5; 9 bases are a match to TRBD2. CDR1 and CDR2 (germline): MNHNS, SASEGT. With V trimmed by 4 bases and J by 5 bases, 14 bases remained unmatched. The CDR3 length is 17 residues. CDR3 loop: CASSGPTGTSTSETQYF. CDR3 DNA: TGTGCCAGCAGTGGACCCACCGGGACTAGCACCTCGGAGACCCAGTACTTC.

The V call is TRBV27, the J call TRBJ2-4; maybe TRBD1 (5 bases). In germline, CDR1 is MNHEY, CDR2 SMNVEV (reference sequence). The CDR3 runs 13 residues. V lost 6 bases and J 12 bases, leaving 18 bases between the germline ends. The CDR3 spells CASRLAGPSDQYF. DNA for the CDR3: TGTGCCAGCAGGTTGGCAGGGCCATCCGATCAGTACTTC.

The chain joins TRBV7-3 to TRBJ2-3, with TRBD2 matching over 8 bases. CDR3 length: 15 amino acids. With 4 bases clipped from V and 0 bases from J, the junction kept 3 bases outside the gene matches. Germline V lookup: CDR1 SGHTA, CDR2 FQGTGA. The CDR3 is CASSYGGGSTDTQYF. The CDR3 bases are TGTGCCAGCAGCTACGGCGGGGGGAGCACAGATACGCAGTATTTT.

With regard to this clone: An end of the junction does not agree with germline; a read error may underlie this. The chain links TRBV29-1 to TRBJ2-3; 7 nucleotides align to TRBD1. Per germline, CDR1 SQVTM and CDR2 ANQGSEA. The CDR3 is 14 amino acids. The CDR3 DNA follows: TGCAGCGTCGAAGCAGGGGGAAGCACAGATACGCAGTATTTT. Protein sequence: CSVEAGGSTDTQYF.

This clone has just a few counts. This rearrangement joins TRBV7-9 to TRBJ1-5; D gene uncertain. CDR1 is SEHNR and CDR2 is FQNEAQ in the germline V gene (reference sequence). Trimming took 6 bases from V and 1 from J, leaving 10 bases between them. This CDR3 has 14 residues. The CDR3 DNA reads TGTGCCAGCAGTTCCTCGAGGAGCAATCAGCCCCAGCATTTT. Protein sequence: CASSSSRSNQPQHF.

This chain uses TRBV6-1 with TRBJ2-1; 13 bases line up with TRBD2. V was clipped by 4 bases and J by 0 bases; unmatched bases: 9. The CDR3 has 19 residues. Per germline, CDR1 MNHNS and CDR2 SASEGT. The CDR3 spells CASSAGLAGATSSYNEQFF. CDR3 coding DNA: TGTGCCAGCAGTGCCGGACTAGCGGGGGCCACAAGCTCCTACAATGAGCAGTTCTTC.

The chain joins TRBV6-2 or TRBV6-3 to TRBJ1-5; D is unclear. Trimming took 6 bases from V and 0 from J, leaving 12 bases between them. This CDR3 is 15 amino acids long. Germline CDR1 is MNHEY and CDR2 is SVGEGT. CDR3 amino acids: CASSRSGYSNQPQHF. The CDR3 DNA reads as TGTGCCAGCAGCCGATCCGGTTATAGCAATCAGCCCCAGCATTTT.

The J gene is TRBJ1-3, the V gene TRBV7-9; tentatively, D is TRBD1 (6 bases). The length of the CDR3 is 16 residues. Germline V gene sequence: CDR1 SEHNR, CDR2 FQNEAQ (reference sequence). The germline V and J ends were trimmed by 1 base and 4 bases, with 14 bases remaining between them. The CDR3 bases are TGTGCCAGCAGCTTAGTCCAGGGGTTCGGAGGAAACACCATATATTTT. It specifies CASSLVQGFGGNTIYF. The whole variable domain, remainder taken from reference TRBV7-9 and TRBJ1-3, is DTGVSQNPRHKITKRGQNVTFRCDPISEHNRLYWYRQTLGQGPEFLTYFQNEAQLEKSRLLSDRFSAERPKGSFSTLEIQRTEQGDSAMYLCASSLVQGFGGNTIYFGEGSWLTVV.

This clone was counted a single time. The rearrangement links TRBV27 to TRBJ2-2; the match to TRBD2 covers 8 bases. The trim removed 3 bases at V and 5 bases at J, leaving 11 bases unmatched. Germline V CDR1 and CDR2: MNHEY, SMNVEV (reference sequence). The CDR3 is 17 residues long. The CDR3 nucleotides read TGTGCCAGCAGTTTTCAACCGGGACTAGGAGGTACCGGGGAGCTGTTTTTT. It specifies CASSFQPGLGGTGELFF.

By share, this clone counts as medium-sized (0.01 to 0.1%). The same CDR3 also results from other DNA sequences found in this sample. The chain combines TRBV3-1 (or the pseudogene TRBV3-2) with TRBJ2-3; a possible D gene is TRBD2 (5 bases). The germline V and J ends were trimmed by 1 base and 2 bases, with 10 bases remaining between them. The CDR3 totals 15 residues. Germline V gene sequence: CDR1 LGHDT, CDR2 YNNKEL (reference sequence). The CDR3 DNA reads TGTGCCAGCAGCCAAGGGACTGGTTTCACAGATACGCAGTATTTT. Translated: CASSQGTGFTDTQYF.

The chain is built from TRBV20-1 and TRBJ2-5; 10 bases fit TRBD2. Losses at the gene ends were 3 bases for V and 1 base for J; bases not matched to a gene: 8. The germline gives CDR1 DFQATT, CDR2 SNEGSKA (reference sequence). This CDR3 spans 16 amino acids. CDR3 in amino acids: CSASPLAGVLQETQYF. In DNA, the CDR3 is TGCAGTGCTAGTCCTCTAGCGGGAGTGCTCCAAGAGACCCAGTACTTC.

The rearrangement uses TRBV21-1 and TRBJ2-7; the tabulated D call, TRBD1, remains unverified against the DNA. TRBV21-1 represents a pseudogene. The CDR3 sequence is 17 residues long. This CDR3 reads CASSKALATGVRDEQYF. The DNA of the CDR3 is TGTGCCAGCAGCAAAGCGCTAGCGACAGGGGTAAGAGACGAGCAGTACTTC.

This clone came up once. Other DNA sequences of this sample code for an identical CDR3. J is TRBJ1-2 and V is TRBV7-3; TRBD1 might be the D (6 bases). The CDR3 length is 14 residues. Trimming took 5 bases from V and 4 from J, leaving 14 bases between them. CDR1 and CDR2 (germline): SGHTA, FQGTGA. The CDR3 nucleotides are TGTGCCAGCAGCCCCCAGGGAGGGGGCTATGGCTACACCTTC. This encodes CASSPQGGGYGYTF. Using reference TRBV7-3 and TRBJ1-2 for the parts outside the CDR3, the full variable domain is GAGVSQTPSNKVTEKGKYVELRCDPISGHTALYWYRQSLGQGPEFLIYFQGTGAADDSGLPNDRFFAVRPEGSVSTLKIQRTERGDSAVYLCASSPQGGGYGYTFGSGTRLTVV.

The chain recombines TRBV2 with TRBJ2-3; maybe TRBD1 (5 bases). The CDR3 loop spans 14 amino acids. Trimming stripped 1 base from V and 4 bases from J, with 9 bases between. Germline lookup yields CDR1 SNHLY and CDR2 FYNNEI. CDR3 amino acids: CASSEGGAADTQYF. The CDR3 bases are TGTGCCAGCAGTGAAGGTGGGGCAGCAGATACGCAGTATTTT.

This sequence joins TRBV4-3 and TRBJ1-5, with 7 bases lining up with TRBD1. Germline CDR1 and CDR2: LGHNA and YSLEER. The trim removed 5 bases at V and 3 bases at J, leaving 4 bases unmatched. The CDR3 loop spans 14 amino acids. The CDR3 reads CASSRGLDNQPQHF. DNA for the CDR3: TGCGCCAGCAGCAGGGGGCTCGACAATCAGCCCCAGCATTTT.

The chain links TRBV12-5 to TRBJ1-2, with 11 bases matching TRBD1. V shed 0 bases, J shed 6 bases, and the junction held 9 bases outside the gene matches. The CDR3 totals 17 residues. Per the germline V gene, CDR1 is LGHNT and CDR2 is FRNRAP. The CDR3 here is CASGLVLGTGGYNGYTF. CDR3 DNA: TGTGCTAGTGGTTTGGTACTGGGGACAGGGGGATACAATGGCTACACCTTC.

This sequence joins TRBV10-3 and TRBJ1-2; 9 positions match TRBD1. The CDR3 spans 14 residues. Germline CDR1 and CDR2: ENHRY and SYGVKD. V lost 9 bases to trimming and J lost 0 bases; unmatched junction nucleotides: 5. The CDR3 bases are TGTGCCATGATGGGACAGGGAGCTAACTATGGCTACACCTTC. Translated: CAMMGQGANYGYTF.

The chain carries TRBV2 and TRBJ2-3; possible D gene TRBD2, 6 bases. V gave up 3 bases and J gave up 5 bases, with 24 bases separating them. Germline V lookup: CDR1 SNHLY, CDR2 FYNNEI. The CDR3 has 18 amino acids. The CDR3 sequence is CASSERQGAGILGDTQYF. For the CDR3, the DNA is TGTGCCAGCAGTGAGCGGCAGGGCGCGGGGATCCTCGGAGATACGCAGTATTTT.

This chain uses TRBV6-1 with TRBJ1-6, with TRBD1 identical over 7 bases. CDR1 MNHNS and CDR2 SASEGT come from the germline V gene. CDR3 length: 14 residues. V gave up 8 bases and J gave up 5 bases; unmatched junction bases: 6. The CDR3, as DNA: TGTGCCAGCGGCACCGGGACAGATAATTCACCCCTCCACTTT. It is translated as CASGTGTDNSPLHF.

The chain is built from TRBV7-3 and TRBJ2-5; TRBD1 might be the D (6 bases). The CDR3 loop spans 14 amino acids. With 1 base removed from V and 5 bases from J, the gap between germline ends came to 11 bases. In germline, CDR1 is SGHTA, CDR2 FQGTGA. CDR3 sequence: CASSLNRQAETQYF. CDR3 nucleotides: TGTGCCAGCAGCTTAAACAGACAGGCCGAGACCCAGTACTTC.

This clone was seen once. This sequence joins TRBV19 and TRBJ1-2; no reliable D call. Germline lookup yields CDR1 LNHDA and CDR2 SQIVND (reference sequence). Trimming shortened V by 6 bases and J by 1 base, and 9 bases separated the two germline ends. The CDR3 runs 13 residues. The CDR3 coding sequence is TGTGCCAGTAGCGCAGCGCTTAACTATGGCTACACCTTC. Translation gives CASSAALNYGYTF.

The chain is built from TRBV10-3 and TRBJ1-2, with 10 bases fitting TRBD1. V shed 4 bases and J 8 bases; nucleotides not matched to a gene: 7. Germline assignment: CDR1 ENHRY and CDR2 SYGVKD. CDR3 length: 14 amino acids. The CDR3 DNA reads as TGTGCCATCAGTGGGATCGGACAGGGGGAAGGCTACACCTTC. This sequence encodes CAISGIGQGEGYTF.

The chain employs TRBV9 and TRBJ2-5; TRBD2 matches at 8 bases. V gave up 0 bases and J gave up 4 bases; unmatched junction bases: 5. CDR1 and CDR2 from the germline V gene are SGDLS and YYNGEE. The CDR3 sequence is 15 residues long. CDR3 sequence reads: CASSVGVGGVETQYF. In DNA form, the CDR3 reads TGTGCCAGCAGCGTAGGCGTCGGGGGGGTAGAGACCCAGTACTTC.